The clone carrying this T cell receptor beta chain was seen more than once but under ten times. These data come from a study of T-cell memory formation after mild COVID-19. A single record per CDR3 protein comes from TCRdb applying MiXCR to the 5' RACE reads. The sample consists of 150,000 to 200,000 distinct CDR3 sequences, under 14% of them appearing once. The CDR3 covers 17 residues. J gave up 1 base and V 7 bases, and 7 bases lay outside the gene matches. CDR1 and CDR2 (germline): SEHNR, FQNEAQ (reference sequence). This receptor was identified in a man aged 18 to 29 who had mild COVID-19 (a few samples of this study predate the infection). Cell type and time point are not known. The specimen was PBMCs or a T cell subset sorted from them (not recorded which). The chain uses TRBV7-9 and TRBJ2-3; 14 bases fit TRBD2. CDR3 residues: CASTRSGLAGGTDTQYF. Written as DNA, the CDR3 is TGTGCCAGCACCCGGTCGGGACTAGCGGGGGGCACAGATACGCAGTATTTT.